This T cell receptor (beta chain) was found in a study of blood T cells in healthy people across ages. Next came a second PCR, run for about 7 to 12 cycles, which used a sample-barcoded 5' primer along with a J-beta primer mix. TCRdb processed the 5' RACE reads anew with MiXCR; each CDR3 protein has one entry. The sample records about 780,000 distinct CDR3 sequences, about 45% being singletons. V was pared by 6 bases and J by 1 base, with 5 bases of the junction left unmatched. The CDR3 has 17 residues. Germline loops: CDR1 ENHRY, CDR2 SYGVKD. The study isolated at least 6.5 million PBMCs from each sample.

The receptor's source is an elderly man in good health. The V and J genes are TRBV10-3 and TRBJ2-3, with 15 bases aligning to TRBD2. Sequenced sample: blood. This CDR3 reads CAIRRTSGRAGTDTQYF. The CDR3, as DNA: TGTGCCATCAGACGGACTAGCGGGAGGGCCGGCACAGATACGCAGTATTTT.